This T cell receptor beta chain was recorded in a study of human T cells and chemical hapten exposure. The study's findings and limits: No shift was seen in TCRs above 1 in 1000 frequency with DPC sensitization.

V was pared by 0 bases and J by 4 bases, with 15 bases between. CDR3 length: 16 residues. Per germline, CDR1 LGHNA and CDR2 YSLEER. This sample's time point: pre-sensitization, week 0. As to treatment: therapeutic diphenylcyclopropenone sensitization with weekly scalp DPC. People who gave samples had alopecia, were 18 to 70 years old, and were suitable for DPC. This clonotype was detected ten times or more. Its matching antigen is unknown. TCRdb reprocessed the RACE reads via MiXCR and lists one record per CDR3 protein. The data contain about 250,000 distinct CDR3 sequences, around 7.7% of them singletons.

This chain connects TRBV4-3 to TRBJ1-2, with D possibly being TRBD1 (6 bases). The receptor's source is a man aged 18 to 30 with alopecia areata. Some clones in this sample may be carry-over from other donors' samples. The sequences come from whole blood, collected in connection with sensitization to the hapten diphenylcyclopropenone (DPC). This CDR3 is CASSQDLGGAGYGYTF. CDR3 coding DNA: TGCGCCAGCAGCCAAGATCTGGGGGGGGCAGGCTATGGCTACACCTTC.